This T cell receptor beta chain was captured by sequencing in a study of CXCR3-negative and CXCR3-positive naive CD8 T cells. Through 5' RACE with UMI labels, the TRB cDNA libraries were prepared. TCRdb reprocessed the 5' RACE reads and keeps a single row for each CDR3 protein, giving no DNA. Its listing shows approximately 56,000 distinct CDR3 sequences. The CDR3 spans 15 residues. Germline V lookup: CDR1 MNHEY, CDR2 SVGEGT. This receptor was obtained from a human donor in good health. Some clones in this sample may be carry-over from other donors' samples. The chain recombines TRBV6-2 or TRBV6-3 with TRBJ2-5. The sample taken for sequencing was naive CXCR3- CD8+ T cells from blood. Subset: CD45RO-CCR7+CD27+CD95- naive CD8+ T cells lacking CXCR3 (TNR3-). The CDR3 here is CASSTTTTLQETQYF.